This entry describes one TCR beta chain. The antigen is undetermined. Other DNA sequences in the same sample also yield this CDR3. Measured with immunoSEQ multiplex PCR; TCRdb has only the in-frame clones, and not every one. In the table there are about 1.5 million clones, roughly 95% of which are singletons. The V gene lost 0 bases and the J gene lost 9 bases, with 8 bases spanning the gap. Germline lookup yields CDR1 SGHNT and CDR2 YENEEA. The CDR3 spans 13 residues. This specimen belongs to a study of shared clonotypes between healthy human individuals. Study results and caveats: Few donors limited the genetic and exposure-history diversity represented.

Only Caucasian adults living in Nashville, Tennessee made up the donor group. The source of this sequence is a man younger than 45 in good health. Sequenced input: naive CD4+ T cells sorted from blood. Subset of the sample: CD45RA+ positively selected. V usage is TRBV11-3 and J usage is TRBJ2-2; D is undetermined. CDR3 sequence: CASSLDGRRELFF. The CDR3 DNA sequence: TGTGCCAGCAGCTTAGACGGACGTAGGGAGCTGTTTTTT.